This TCR beta chain was recorded in a study of blood T cells in healthy people across ages (dated by TCRdb to about 2015). Describing the broader study: Template switching captured roughly one uniquely barcoded TCR beta cDNA molecule per two T cells in model experiments. Using deep sequencing normalized with unique cDNA molecular identifiers, the study measured how TCR beta repertoire diversity changes with age. The study analyzed two additional independent replicas of 1 million unique cDNA reads from the same blood draw for two donors, one aged 18 to 29 and one aged 80 or older. To avoid experimental bias, donors of different ages were spread randomly across the sequencing lanes. The donors were divided into four age groups: young (average around 17 years), middle-aged (around 41), aged (about 60) and long-lived (82).

This clonotype was picked up a small number of times. Its antigen is not yet known. Nothing much larger sits one base from this clone, and base qualities are not available. Libraries were prepared through 5' RACE. Sequencing relied on an Illumina HiSeq 2500. A second PCR of about 7 to 12 cycles was run with a J-beta primer mix and a sample-barcoded 5' primer. A unique molecular identifier was introduced onto each TCR beta cDNA molecule by a template-switch 5' adaptor carrying 12 random nucleotides. Each sample yielded at least 3 million CDR3-containing paired-end reads. All of the RNA was converted into first-strand cDNA using the Mint cDNA synthesis kit, with a TRBC-specific oligonucleotide serving as the primer. Following uracil-DNA glycosylase treatment, a first 18-cycle PCR with universal primers M1SS and BC2_uni_R was performed on all cDNA. On the authors' methods: For normalization, 1 million high-quality reads, each with a distinct molecular identifier, were randomly selected from each sample. Reads with shared molecular identifiers were discarded instead of being binned into consensus sequences. MiTCR, run with a Q25 quality threshold and the strictest error-elimination algorithm, handled CDR3 identification, clonotype clustering and error correction. Lower-bound total TCR beta diversity was estimated with a nonparametric unseen species model using Euler transformation. Starting from the raw public reads, TCRdb applied fastp trimming at Q25, assembled clones with MiXCR and retained in-frame beta chains. Every distinct CDR3 protein forms one entry, paired with its most common genes and DNA. In this record, the V and J calls reflect TCRdb's handling and not the investigators' own analysis. The table for this sample lists 1.5 million to 2 million distinct CDR3 sequences; about 31% of them were counted only once. Roughly 10% of the sample lies in the top ten.

The 35 to 40 donors, aged about 6 to 100 years, were systemically healthy Caucasian individuals from Russia. Each donor gave 9 to 10 milliliters of peripheral blood, collected into EDTA-treated Vacutainer tubes. Ficoll-Paque density-gradient centrifugation was used to isolate PBMCs, with at least 6.5 million per sample. Total RNA was extracted from PBMCs with Trizol reagent, with at least 5.5 micrograms obtained per sample. For every donor, an aliquot of PBMCs went through flow cytometry to measure the percentages of naive CD45RAhigh/CD27high T cells. V is pared back by 4 bases and J by 2 bases, with 13 bases lying between the germline termini. The CDR3, from cysteine to phenylalanine, totals 14 residues. Just the 42-base CDR3 DNA is kept, in frame starting at base 1. From the germline V gene, CDR1 is SQVTM and CDR2 is ANQGSEA. Summary of the overall study and its limitations: Compared with the aged group, the long-lived group had more naive CD4+ T cells, fewer expanded clones and increased TCR diversity, suggesting age selection. A strong correlation was found between observed TCR beta diversity and the percentage of naive T cells measured by flow cytometry. Conclusive comparison of naive and antigen-experienced compartments was prevented by the profiling of bulk unsorted PBMCs. Estimates of total diversity based on one million sequenced T cells were regarded as lower bounds and as underestimates. Because donor CMV infection status was unknown, age-related changes in expanded clonotypes were potentially confounded. As age increased, observed TCR beta diversity per million T cells dropped in a roughly linear way, and a significant reduction was already evident by age 40.

Sequencing input: blood. This sequence uses TRBV29-1 and TRBJ2-3; the D segment cannot be called with confidence. The TCR was taken from a woman under 40 in good health. The nucleotide sequence is TGCAGCGTTGTAGGGTCCACCGACACAGATACGCAGTATTTT. Translated, it gives CSVVGSTDTDTQYF.